The present T cell receptor (beta chain) was sequenced within a study of cytomegalovirus exposure and HLA in healthy donors. As for the study in general: As an earlier analysis found, around 190 million T cells yielded around 110 million unique TCR beta sequences. About 85 million unique TCRs from HLA-typed donors were held in an early release of data.

This clone was picked up one time. Its specificity is unknown. The PCR used 60 Vbeta and 13 Jbeta primers. The method was immunoSEQ multiplex PCR; TCRdb's version includes in-frame clones alone and lacks a portion of them. The data hold some 40,000 clones, with roughly 64% observed a single time. Study observations and caveats: Highly shared sequence variants in one cluster were likely a sequencing artifact.

The CDR3 covers 16 residues. The trim removed 2 bases at V and 7 bases at J, leaving 5 bases unmatched. Germline CDR1 reads SGDLS; CDR2 reads YYNGEE. The clonotype was recovered from a man between 60 and 70 years old in good health and CMV-seropositive. Sequencing was done on a sample of PBMCs. The chain carries TRBV9 and TRBJ2-1; TRBD2 matches 14 bases. CDR3 residues: CASSVGTSGSLNEQFF. CDR3 DNA sequence: TGTGCCAGCAGCGTTGGGACTAGCGGGAGCTTGAATGAGCAGTTCTTC.